This T cell receptor (beta chain) is drawn from a study of blood T cell repertoires in COVID-19. Across the whole study: T cells, B-cell-depleted T cells, or PBMCs supplied cDNA or gDNA.

This clone has only one observation. Trimming cost V 2 bases and J 2 bases, with 9 bases left between them. The CDR3 extends over 14 amino acids. The germline V gene has CDR1 LGHNA and CDR2 YSLEER. Generated by immunoSEQ multiplex PCR, the TCRdb table keeps only in-frame clones and is missing some. Of a few hundred thousand clones listed, 80% to 90% are singletons. Participant age was about 18 to 89 years, and participants resided in about 25 US areas. Each participant's cohort was designated according to participant-reported clinical history. V is TRBV4-3 and J is TRBJ1-2; tentatively, D is TRBD1 (5 bases). The receptor's source is a woman between 40 and 55 years old with acute COVID-19. The sample taken for sequencing was PBMCs or T cells enriched from blood (not recorded which). The chain's CDR3 is CASSQRDFNYGYTF. In DNA form, the CDR3 reads TGCGCCAGCAGCCAAAGGGACTTCAACTATGGCTACACCTTC.